What follows are 20 T cell receptor beta chains derived from one specimen sequenced in a study of blood T cell repertoires in COVID-19. Some clones are missing from TCRdb's copy, which holds only in-frame ones; the method was immunoSEQ multiplex PCR. In the table there are a few hundred thousand clones, 85% to 90% of which are singletons. Source material: PBMCs or T cells enriched from blood (not recorded which). The source of these receptors is a woman aged 18-29 years who had recovered from COVID-19.

The genes are TRBV11-3 and TRBJ1-1, with D perhaps matching TRBD1 (5 bases). The CDR3 covers 15 residues. The V end was cut by 1 base, the J end by 4 bases, with 13 bases between. The germline gives CDR1 SGHNT, CDR2 YENEEA. CDR3 residues: CASSLGPGFATEAFF. CDR3 coding DNA: TGTGCCAGCAGCTTAGGTCCAGGGTTCGCCACTGAAGCTTTCTTT.

This chain connects TRBV2 to TRBJ1-4, with 9 nucleotides matching TRBD1. Trimming took 9 bases from V and 4 from J; bases not matched to a gene: 3. CDR3 length: 13 amino acids. Germline V gene sequence: CDR1 SNHLY, CDR2 FYNNEI. In DNA form, the CDR3 reads TGTGCCAGGGGGACAGGGAGTAATGAAAAACTGTTTTTT. Its protein product is CARGTGSNEKLFF.

This chain links TRBV7-9 with TRBJ2-7; possible D gene TRBD2, 6 bases. CDR1 is SEHNR and CDR2 is FQNEAQ in the germline V gene (reference sequence). The CDR3 is 14 amino acids. The V end lost 4 bases, the J end lost 0 bases, and 10 bases lay between the germline ends. CDR3 sequence (DNA): TGTGCCAGCAGCTCGGGACTGAACTCCTACGAGCAGTACTTC. It specifies CASSSGLNSYEQYF.

The V and J genes are TRBV24-1 and TRBJ2-5, with a possible D match to TRBD2 (6 bases). CDR1 is KGHDR, CDR2 SFDVKD, per germline. Trimming pared 2 bases from V and 4 bases from J, leaving 16 bases between. This CDR3 has 16 residues. For the CDR3, the DNA is TGTGCCACCAGTGATTCTGCGGGGAAGGGAGGAGAGACCCAGTACTTC. This gives the protein CATSDSAGKGGETQYF.

V is TRBV27 and J is TRBJ1-2; 9 nucleotides agree with TRBD1. V dropped 6 bases and J dropped 3; count of bases not matched to a gene: 8. The CDR3 consists of 15 residues. Germline CDR1 is MNHEY and CDR2 is SMNVEV (reference sequence). The CDR3 nucleotides read TGTGCCAGCAGGGCCGGGACAGGGCCCTACTATGGCTACACCTTC. This sequence encodes CASRAGTGPYYGYTF.

The rearrangement uses TRBV3-1 (or the pseudogene TRBV3-2) and TRBJ2-3; tentatively, D is TRBD2 (7 bases). The CDR3 consists of 15 residues. CDR1 is LGHDT, CDR2 YNNKEL, per germline (reference sequence). Trimming took off 5 bases at V and 1 base at J, with 13 bases between the two ends. This CDR3 is CASSFRGGGTDTQYF. DNA of the CDR3: TGTGCCAGCAGCTTCAGGGGAGGGGGCACAGATACGCAGTATTTT.

The chain combines TRBV2 with TRBJ2-7; TRBD1 matches at 8 bases. This CDR3 is built from 14 residues. Trimming took 10 bases from V and 2 from J; bases not matched to a gene: 10. Germline loops: CDR1 SNHLY, CDR2 FYNNEI. As DNA, the CDR3 is TGTGCCAACTTACGGACAGGGAACCCCTACGAGCAGTACTTC. Translating gives CANLRTGNPYEQYF. The whole variable domain, filled in from reference TRBV2 and TRBJ2-7, reads EPEVTQTPSHQVTQMGQEVILRCVPISNHLYFYWYRQILGQKVEFLVSFYNNEISEKSEIFDDQFSVERPDGSNFTLKIRSTKLEDSAMYFCANLRTGNPYEQYFGPGTRLTVT.

The J gene is TRBJ1-1, the V gene TRBV7-2, with D perhaps TRBD1 (6 bases). Trimming stripped 3 bases from V and 8 bases from J, with 10 bases between. The germline gives CDR1 SGHTA, CDR2 FQGNSA. The CDR3 loop spans 12 amino acids. CDR3 coding DNA: TGTGCCAGCAGCTTCGAGGGGACAGAAGCTTTCTTT. Protein sequence: CASSFEGTEAFF.

V is TRBV5-4 and J is TRBJ2-2, with D possibly being TRBD2 (6 bases). The CDR3 contains 15 residues. The V gene lost 1 base and the J gene lost 3 bases, with 10 bases spanning the gap. Germline V gene sequence: CDR1 SGHNT, CDR2 YYREEE (reference sequence). Here the CDR3 reads CASSLRRVHTGELFF. The CDR3 DNA is TGTGCCAGCAGCTTGCGGAGGGTTCACACCGGGGAGCTGTTTTTT.

The V gene is TRBV30, the J gene TRBJ2-7; D gene uncertain. Deletions cut 2 bases from V and 1 base from J, with 6 bases between. CDR3 length: 12 residues. Germline-derived CDR1 and CDR2 are GTSNPN and SVGIG (reference sequence). The CDR3 nucleotides are TGTGCCTGGAGTCTCGGTTCCTACGAGCAGTACTTC. Encoded protein: CAWSLGSYEQYF.

The V gene is TRBV4-2, the J gene TRBJ2-2, with D hard to call. V was pared by 0 bases and J by 0 bases, with 5 bases between. This CDR3 is built from 15 residues. Germline V gene lookup returns CDR1 LGHNA and CDR2 YNFKEQ. As DNA, the CDR3 is TGTGCCAGCAGCCAAGAAGCTACGAACACCGGGGAGCTGTTTTTT. It translates to CASSQEATNTGELFF.

The gene calls are TRBV19 and TRBJ1-4; TRBD1 agrees at 8 bases. Losses at the gene ends were 3 bases for V and 0 bases for J; bases not matched to a gene: 6. The germline V gene has CDR1 LNHDA and CDR2 SQIVND (reference sequence). The CDR3 runs 17 residues. The CDR3 spells CASSIVQGEATNEKLFF. In DNA form, the CDR3 reads TGTGCCAGTAGTATCGTACAGGGGGAGGCAACTAATGAAAAACTGTTTTTT. Based on the CDR3 plus reference TRBV19 and TRBJ1-4, the full variable domain is DGGITQSPKYLFRKEGQNVTLSCEQNLNHDAMYWYRQDPGQGLRLIYYSQIVNDFQKGDIAEGYSVSREKKESFPLTVTSAQKNPTAFYLCASSIVQGEATNEKLFFGSGTQLSVL.

This chain connects TRBV6-6 to TRBJ2-2; unclear D gene. Trimming shortened V by 6 bases and J by 7 bases, and 15 bases separated the two germline ends. Germline V lookup: CDR1 MNHNY, CDR2 SVGAGI (reference sequence). The CDR3 is made up of 14 amino acids. The CDR3 protein is CASSPEAKDGELFF. The CDR3 coding sequence is TGTGCCAGCAGCCCTGAGGCCAAGGACGGGGAGCTGTTTTTT.

V is TRBV4-1 and J is TRBJ2-7, with 7 bases identical to TRBD1. This CDR3 is 15 amino acids long. The V gene end was trimmed by 4 bases and the J gene end by 3 bases; junction bases not matched to a gene: 9. Germline V lookup: CDR1 MGHRA, CDR2 YSYEKL. The CDR3 nucleotides read TGCGCCAGCAGCCCACAGAAGGGACAGAACTACGAGCAGTACTTC. It translates to CASSPQKGQNYEQYF.

V usage is TRBV4-1 and J usage is TRBJ2-7, with 9 bases that match TRBD2. The CDR3 is 16 amino acids. The junction had 7 bases not matched to a gene; V was cut back by 0 bases and J by 4 bases. CDR1 is MGHRA and CDR2 is YSYEKL in the germline V gene. CDR3 DNA sequence: TGCGCCAGCAGCCAAGATGCGGGGGGGCCTGGTTACGAGCAGTACTTC. This encodes CASSQDAGGPGYEQYF.

The V and J genes are TRBV7-2 and TRBJ2-3; 8 bases are a match to TRBD2. V shed 5 bases, J shed 4 bases, and the junction held 5 bases outside the gene matches. Germline CDR1 SGHTA, CDR2 FQGNSA. This CDR3 contains 14 residues. The CDR3 sequence: CASSAWRGADTQYF. The CDR3 coding sequence is TGTGCCAGCAGCGCGTGGCGGGGGGCAGATACGCAGTATTTT.

This chain connects TRBV11-2 to TRBJ2-1, with D perhaps TRBD2 (7 bases). V shed 1 base and J shed 0 bases, with 16 bases lying between them. Per the germline V gene, CDR1 is SGHAT and CDR2 is FQNNGV. The length of the CDR3 is 18 residues. The CDR3 DNA reads TGTGCCAGCAGCTTAGTGGTCGGCGGGGGCGCCTCCTACAATGAGCAGTTCTTC. Residues: CASSLVVGGGASYNEQFF.

The chain combines TRBV12-3 or TRBV12-4 with TRBJ1-6; perhaps TRBD1 as D (5 bases). The CDR3 has 11 amino acids. V lost 2 bases to trimming and J lost 19 bases, with 12 bases between them. The CDR3 DNA is TGTGCCAGCAGTTTACGGGGGACCTTACACTTT. Translated, it gives CASSLRGTLHF.

The V call is TRBV27, the J call TRBJ2-7, with 8 bases aligning to TRBD1. CDR3 length: 14 amino acids. Germline CDR1 and CDR2: MNHEY and SMNVEV (reference sequence). V lost 5 bases and J lost 2; bases outside the gene matches: 5. The CDR3 here is CASSTGGTTYEQYF. CDR3 DNA sequence: TGTGCCAGCAGTACAGGGGGGACAACCTACGAGCAGTACTTC.

The V call is TRBV2, the J call TRBJ2-3; D might be TRBD2 (6 bases). CDR3 length: 15 amino acids. V was clipped by 7 bases and J by 2 bases, with 16 bases between them. CDR1 is SNHLY and CDR2 is FYNNEI in the germline V gene. CDR3 bases: TGTGCCAGCACCCAAGGAACTAGCAACACAGATACGCAGTATTTT. It specifies CASTQGTSNTDTQYF.